The 8 T cell receptor beta chains below come from one sample, sequenced in a study of immune evolution from preneoplasia to lung adenocarcinoma. Assay: immunoSEQ multiplex PCR; the TCRdb copy retains only in-frame clones and omits some. The table records over 30,000 clones, roughly 74% of them present only once. Input material: FFPE invasive lung adenocarcinoma tissue. The origin of the receptors is a person between 55 and 70 years old with lung adenocarcinoma.

This clone was seen only once. The chain is built from TRBV7-8 and TRBJ1-4; D uncertain. Deletions cut 5 bases from V and 5 bases from J, with 15 bases between. This CDR3 region has 15 residues. Germline V CDR1 and CDR2: SGHVS, FQNEAQ. The DNA for the CDR3 is TGTGCCAGCAGCCGAGAACCTCTCGCGAATGAAAAACTGTTTTTT. This codes for CASSREPLANEKLFF.

The J gene is TRBJ1-1, the V gene TRBV5-5, with a weak D call TRBD1 (6 bases). The CDR3 is made up of 16 amino acids. Germline assignment: CDR1 SGHKS and CDR2 YYEKEE (reference sequence). Between the trimmed V and J ends, which lost 4 bases and 3 bases, there was a span of 19 bases. CDR3 coding DNA: TGTGCCAGCAGCCCCACGTTGGGGGCGATTTACACTGAAGCTTTCTTT. Translated, it gives CASSPTLGAIYTEAFF.

V gene TRBV18 combines with J gene TRBJ1-1; D is undetermined. With 5 bases removed from V and 1 base from J, the gap between germline ends came to 11 bases. This CDR3 contains 14 residues. Germline V lookup: CDR1 KGHSH, CDR2 LQKENI. CDR3: CASSKSGANTEAFF. The CDR3 DNA reads as TGTGCCAGCTCAAAGTCCGGTGCGAACACTGAAGCTTTCTTT.

The chain uses TRBV29-1 and TRBJ2-1; 8 nucleotides line up with TRBD2. The V and J ends lost 7 bases and 6 bases, in that order; junction bases with no gene match: 11. The CDR3 is made up of 14 amino acids. Germline V CDR1 and CDR2: SQVTM, ANQGSEA. The CDR3 nucleotides are TGCAGCGCCGACGGGGTAGCGGGAACCAATGAGCAGTTCTTC. This gives the protein CSADGVAGTNEQFF.

This chain joins TRBV4-1 and TRBJ2-2, with unresolved D. Germline V gene sequence: CDR1 MGHRA, CDR2 YSYEKL. V shed 4 bases and J shed 0 bases, with 9 bases lying between them. This CDR3 comprises 15 residues. The CDR3 spells CASSLLGANTGELFF. DNA of the CDR3: TGCGCCAGCAGCCTCTTAGGAGCGAACACCGGGGAGCTGTTTTTT.

This clone is medium-sized in the sample. The gene calls are TRBV6-5 and TRBJ2-2; D is perhaps TRBD1 (5 bases). Germline V CDR1 and CDR2: MNHEY, SVGAGI. The CDR3 is 15 residues long. V was cut by 2 bases and J by 2 bases, with 9 bases left in between. The CDR3 DNA follows: TGTGCCAGCAGTTACGCGACAGCAAACACCGGGGAGCTGTTTTTT. Residues: CASSYATANTGELFF.

The J gene is TRBJ2-7, the V gene TRBV5-1; perhaps TRBD2 as D (6 bases). Germline CDR1 SGHRS, CDR2 YFSETQ. The CDR3 covers 13 residues. With 0 bases removed from V and 7 bases from J, the gap between germline ends came to 11 bases. The CDR3 coding sequence is TGCGCCAGCAGCTTGGGTCGGGAGAGGGAGCAGTACTTC. As protein: CASSLGREREQYF.

The CDR3 region is CASSLMSTSNEQFF. Written as DNA, the CDR3 is TGCGCCAGCAGCTTGATGTCGACTTCGAATGAGCAGTTCTTC. This chain connects TRBV5-1 to TRBJ2-1; D uncertain. CDR1 SGHRS and CDR2 YFSETQ come from the germline V gene. The CDR3 is 14 amino acids. V lost 1 base and J lost 7, with 12 bases in between.